Presented here are 29 T cell receptor beta chains from one specimen sequenced in a study of T-cell memory formation after mild COVID-19. TCRdb passed the 5' RACE reads through MiXCR, listing each CDR3 protein once. The sample lists more than 300,000 distinct CDR3 sequences, roughly an eighth occurring once. The specimen was PBMCs or a T cell subset sorted from them (not recorded which). Receptors were obtained from a young man who had mild COVID-19 (a few samples of this study predate the infection). Cell type and time point are not known.

A few counts support this clonotype. V usage is TRBV7-6 and J usage is TRBJ2-7; TRBD1 is a possible D gene (5 bases). This CDR3 has 14 residues. CDR1 is SGHVS and CDR2 is FNYEAQ in the germline V gene. Deletions cut 1 base from V and 5 bases from J, with 12 bases between. The CDR3 loop is CASSLVAGNHEQYV. The DNA for the CDR3 is TGTGCCAGCAGCTTAGTCGCAGGGAACCACGAGCAGTACGTC.

V usage is TRBV4-3 and J usage is TRBJ1-1, with D possibly being TRBD1 (5 bases). This CDR3 has 13 residues. V lost 0 bases and J 3 bases, leaving 5 bases between the germline ends. Germline values: CDR1 LGHNA, CDR2 YSLEER. CDR3 protein: CASSQETDTEAFF. CDR3 bases: TGCGCCAGCAGCCAAGAGACAGACACTGAAGCTTTCTTT.

In its sample, this clonotype was seen a few times. The rearrangement links TRBV11-2 to TRBJ1-1, with D uncertain. Germline CDR1 and CDR2: SGHAT and FQNNGV. CDR3 length: 14 amino acids. The ends were cut back, 2 bases at V and 3 bases at J, with 10 bases in the middle. The CDR3 bases are TGTGCCAGCAGCTTAACTGCAGGTGACACTGAAGCTTTCTTT. Protein product: CASSLTAGDTEAFF.

J is TRBJ1-1 and V is TRBV2; D not certain. The germline V and J ends were trimmed by 5 bases and 1 base, with 8 bases remaining between them. Germline V CDR1 and CDR2: SNHLY, FYNNEI. The CDR3 totals 13 residues. The DNA of the CDR3 is TGTGCCAGCAGTTGGAATGAGAACACTGAAGCTTTCTTT. Translation gives CASSWNENTEAFF.

The chain combines TRBV12-3 or TRBV12-4 with TRBJ2-5; TRBD1 matches 10 bases. The CDR3 contains 17 residues. With 5 bases clipped from V and 2 bases from J, the junction kept 11 bases outside the gene matches. CDR3 sequence (DNA): TGTGCCAGCAGTATGTTAGGACAGGGGGTTCGACAAGAGACCCAGTACTTC. It codes for CASSMLGQGVRQETQYF.

This clonotype has more than one count but fewer than ten. The CDR3 is CASNPDRVVYGYTF. The CDR3 nucleotides read TGTGCCAGCAACCCCGACAGGGTTGTCTATGGCTACACCTTC. The rearrangement links TRBV7-9 to TRBJ1-2, with 7 bases matching TRBD1. Germline V lookup: CDR1 SEHNR, CDR2 FQNEAQ (reference sequence). The CDR3 has 14 amino acids. Germline trimming cut 7 bases from V and 4 bases from J; bases unmatched to any gene: 9.

The chain couples TRBV29-1 to TRBJ1-1; 7 bases are shared with TRBD1. From germline, CDR1 is SQVTM and CDR2 ANQGSEA. The CDR3 is made up of 13 amino acids. Losses at the gene ends were 4 bases for V and 5 bases for J; bases not matched to a gene: 7. The CDR3 nucleotides read TGCAGCGTTGGGGAGAGGGGGCCAACTGAAGCTTTCTTT. Translated: CSVGERGPTEAFF.

This clonotype was seen ten or more times. The V gene is TRBV12-3 or TRBV12-4, the J gene TRBJ2-7, with D maybe TRBD2 (6 bases). With 3 bases removed from V and 2 bases from J, the gap between germline ends came to 20 bases. CDR3 length: 17 amino acids. This CDR3 is CASSFGGSGSSTYEQYF. The CDR3 nucleotides read TGTGCCAGCAGTTTTGGGGGGTCTGGATCGTCGACCTACGAGCAGTACTTC.

This clonotype showed up just a few times. The chain couples TRBV7-2 to TRBJ2-7; TRBD2 matches at 8 bases. Germline-derived CDR1 and CDR2 are SGHTA and FQGNSA. The junction had 2 bases not matched to a gene; V was cut back by 1 base and J by 6 bases. There are 13 residues in the CDR3. CDR3 sequence (DNA): TGTGCCAGCAGCTTAGACACTAGCGGCGAGCAGTACGTC. Amino acid sequence: CASSLDTSGEQYV.

This chain joins TRBV19 and TRBJ1-5, with D perhaps TRBD1 (5 bases). Trimming pared 5 bases from V and 6 bases from J, leaving 11 bases between. The germline V gene encodes CDR1 LNHDA and CDR2 SQIVND (reference sequence). The CDR3 is 13 amino acids. CDR3 sequence: CASSVLTAQPQHF. The DNA of the CDR3 is TGTGCCAGTAGTGTCTTGACAGCTCAGCCCCAGCATTTT.

The V and J genes are TRBV7-8 and TRBJ2-5; either TRBD1 or TRBD2 may supply D (7 bases each). CDR3 size: 14 residues. Trimming left V 2 bases short and J 5 bases short, with 12 bases between. CDR1 is SGHVS, CDR2 FQNEAQ, per germline. The DNA of the CDR3 is TGTGCCAGCAGCTTATGGGAGGGACAGGAGACCCAGTACTTC. This translates into CASSLWEGQETQYF.

The rearrangement joins TRBV29-1 to TRBJ1-1; 7 bases are a match to TRBD1. Germline values: CDR1 SQVTM, CDR2 ANQGSEA. V lost 6 bases to trimming and J lost 5 bases; unmatched junction nucleotides: 9. CDR3 length: 13 residues. CDR3 region: CSVAPGGRTEAFF. The CDR3 DNA follows: TGCAGCGTCGCCCCAGGGGGGAGGACTGAAGCTTTCTTT.

The CDR3 reads CASSEWAGGNYGYTF. The CDR3 DNA follows: TGCGCCAGCAGTGAGTGGGCGGGGGGAAACTATGGCTACACCTTC. The chain carries TRBV10-2 and TRBJ1-2; a possible D gene is TRBD1 (5 bases). CDR1 WSHSY and CDR2 SAAADI come from the germline V gene. The CDR3 is 15 amino acids. Trimming removed 1 base at V and 2 bases at J, with 11 bases between.

This clonotype was detected a few times. The gene calls are TRBV20-1 and TRBJ2-3, with TRBD2 matching 7 bases. The CDR3 is 14 amino acids. Trimming took 5 bases from V and 4 from J; bases not matched to a gene: 9. CDR1 and CDR2 (germline): DFQATT, SNEGSKA (reference sequence). The chain's CDR3 is CSAAGVVPADTQYF. CDR3 in DNA: TGCAGTGCTGCGGGGGTAGTACCGGCAGATACGCAGTATTTT.

This rearrangement joins TRBV7-9 to TRBJ2-7; tentatively, D is TRBD2 (6 bases). This CDR3 is built from 16 residues. Trimming left V 5 bases short and J 4 bases short, with 21 bases between. Germline CDR1 SEHNR, CDR2 FQNEAQ (reference sequence). CDR3 region: CASSPPDEGRSYEQYV. In DNA, the CDR3 is TGTGCCAGCAGCCCACCAGATGAGGGGAGGTCTTACGAGCAGTACGTC.

V is TRBV2 and J is TRBJ1-2; D gene uncertain. This CDR3 is built from 12 residues. Trimming took 2 bases from V and 8 from J, leaving 9 bases between them. Germline loops: CDR1 SNHLY, CDR2 FYNNEI. Here the CDR3 reads CASSERKGGYTF. The CDR3 region has the DNA TGTGCCAGCAGTGAACGTAAGGGCGGCTACACCTTC.

This clonotype was detected ten times or more. This rearrangement joins TRBV5-1 to TRBJ2-5; D is possibly TRBD1 (5 bases). The CDR3 runs 13 residues. The V end was cut by 3 bases, the J end by 3 bases, with 9 bases between. Germline-derived CDR1 and CDR2 are SGHRS and YFSETQ. The CDR3 coding sequence is TGCGCCAGCAGCTCACCGGACAAAGAGACCCAGTACTTC. Translating gives CASSSPDKETQYF.

This chain's CDR3 is CASSQESTGRYGYTF. DNA for the CDR3: TGCGCCAGCAGCCAAGAATCGACAGGGCGCTATGGCTACACCTTC. The chain uses TRBV4-3 and TRBJ1-2; 7 nucleotides align to TRBD1. The CDR3 spans 15 residues. With 0 bases clipped from V and 4 bases from J, the junction kept 5 bases outside the gene matches. The germline V gene encodes CDR1 LGHNA and CDR2 YSLEER.

Ten or more counts support this clonotype. The rearrangement links TRBV5-1 to TRBJ2-2; 7 bases fit TRBD1. The CDR3 covers 15 residues. Germline CDR1 reads SGHRS; CDR2 reads YFSETQ. The junction had 4 bases not matched to a gene; V was cut back by 3 bases and J by 2 bases. The CDR3 sequence: CASSSQGPNTGELFF. Written as DNA, the CDR3 is TGCGCCAGCAGCTCACAGGGGCCTAACACCGGGGAGCTGTTTTTT.

This chain uses TRBV4-3 with TRBJ1-2, with a weak D call TRBD1 (6 bases). Germline V gives CDR1 LGHNA, CDR2 YSLEER. This CDR3 has 15 amino acids. Trimming removed 0 bases from V and 2 bases from J, with 10 bases in between. The CDR3 DNA reads as TGCGCCAGCAGCCAAGAGCCCGGGGGCAACTATGGCTACACCTTC. Its protein product is CASSQEPGGNYGYTF.

V usage is TRBV5-1 and J usage is TRBJ2-4; possibly TRBD2 for D (6 bases). CDR3 size: 14 residues. The germline V and J ends were trimmed by 4 bases and 9 bases, with 17 bases remaining between them. Germline V gene sequence: CDR1 SGHRS, CDR2 YFSETQ. The CDR3 sequence is CASSPGTGGSIQYF. The CDR3, as DNA: TGCGCCAGCAGCCCCGGGACTGGAGGTAGCATTCAGTACTTC.

The chain is built from TRBV11-3 and TRBJ2-7; D not certain. This CDR3 contains 13 residues. The germline V gene has CDR1 SGHNT and CDR2 YENEEA. V was clipped by 4 bases and J by 3 bases, with 10 bases between them. CDR3 nucleotides: TGTGCCAGCAGCTGGGGAATACTCTACGAGCAGTACTTC. The encoded protein is CASSWGILYEQYF.

The chain combines TRBV6-2 or TRBV6-3 with TRBJ2-4, with TRBD1 matching over 7 bases. CDR3 length: 15 residues. CDR1 and CDR2 from the germline V gene are MNHEY and SVGEGT. The V gene end was trimmed by 4 bases and the J gene end by 10 bases; junction bases not matched to a gene: 13. CDR3 region: CASSLFGTVGTIQYF. In nucleotides, the CDR3 is TGTGCCAGCAGTTTGTTTGGGACAGTCGGGACGATTCAGTACTTC.

The table lists this clonotype with a few counts. The chain links TRBV7-9 to TRBJ1-3; D is unresolved. V shed 3 bases and J shed 0 bases, with 3 bases lying between them. Germline-derived CDR1 and CDR2 are SEHNR and FQNEAQ (reference sequence). The CDR3 has 13 amino acids. The CDR3 region has the DNA TGTGCCAGCAGCTTCGCCTCTGGAAACACCATATATTTT. Its protein is CASSFASGNTIYF.

The genes are TRBV28 and TRBJ2-5, with TRBD2 matching 10 bases. V lost 3 bases, J lost 1 base, and 2 bases stayed unmatched. Looked up from germline, CDR1 is MDHEN and CDR2 is SYDVKM. CDR3 length: 15 residues. DNA for the CDR3: TGTGCCAGCAGTTTGCTAGCGGGGGCCCAAGAGACCCAGTACTTC. This sequence encodes CASSLLAGAQETQYF.

This clonotype was detected a few times. The gene calls are TRBV6-2 or TRBV6-3 and TRBJ2-1, with 11 bases identical to TRBD2. Germline V lookup: CDR1 MNHEY, CDR2 SVGEGT. V lost 4 bases, J lost 7 bases, and 9 bases stayed unmatched. The CDR3 length is 16 residues. CDR3 amino acids: CASSLAGGPSRNEQFF. Written as DNA, the CDR3 is TGTGCCAGCAGTTTAGCGGGGGGGCCGAGTAGGAATGAGCAGTTCTTC.

The chain employs TRBV5-1 and TRBJ2-3; D gene unclear. The CDR3 has 14 amino acids. V gave up 6 bases and J gave up 2 bases, with 13 bases separating them. CDR1 SGHRS and CDR2 YFSETQ come from the germline V gene. CDR3: CASKTLSSTDTQYF. DNA for the CDR3: TGCGCCAGCAAGACGCTCTCTTCCACAGATACGCAGTATTTT.

The rearrangement joins TRBV19 to TRBJ2-5, with D possibly matching TRBD2 (6 bases). The V end was cut by 3 bases, the J end by 5 bases, with 16 bases between. Germline CDR1 reads LNHDA; CDR2 reads SQIVND (reference sequence). There are 15 residues in the CDR3. The CDR3 reads CASSMDSGEWETQYF. The CDR3 DNA is TGTGCCAGTAGTATGGATTCGGGGGAATGGGAGACCCAGTACTTC.

This clonotype was found many times. The gene calls are TRBV29-1 and TRBJ1-1; no clear D gene. Between the trimmed V and J ends, which lost 1 base and 7 bases, there was a span of 10 bases. CDR1 and CDR2 (germline): SQVTM, ANQGSEA. The CDR3 has 12 residues. Written as DNA, the CDR3 is TGCAGCGTTGAAGGTGACACAGTTGAAGCTTTCTTT. Encoded protein: CSVEGDTVEAFF.